The clone carrying this T cell receptor (beta chain) was counted at least ten times. Its antigen is unidentified. The CDR3 is 14 residues long. V lost 6 bases to trimming and J lost 6 bases, with 16 bases between them. Germline CDR1 is MDHEN and CDR2 is SYDVKM. This sample stems from a study of T cells in Graves' hyperthyroidism and ophthalmopathy. Overall study: Sampling of peripheral blood happened at initial diagnosis, prior to any treatment.

The study defined stable Graves' hyperthyroidism as no ophthalmopathy progression within 18 months. The study's findings and limits: Expanded thyroid clonotypes (above 0.001) were mostly also found in blood.

It was RNA transcripts that yielded the amplified TCR beta CDR3 regions. TCR CDR3 underwent first-round RT-PCR with the HTBI primer set. MiXCR was run by TCRdb on the multiplex PCR reads, yielding one entry per CDR3 protein. The table shows 380,000 or so distinct CDR3 sequences, with about 15% occurring only once. The specimen was blood. This TCR was recovered from a woman aged 25 to 39 with Graves' hyperthyroidism. This rearrangement joins TRBV28 to TRBJ2-3; no firm D call. The CDR3 region has the DNA TGTGCCAGCAGGTCAAAAGAGCACATGGATACGCAGTATTTT. Its protein is CASRSKEHMDTQYF.